The 25 T cell receptor beta chains below come from one sample, sequenced in a study of T cell responses to AZD1222 COVID-19 vaccine (dated by TCRdb to the early 2020s). In the paper's terms, the time point label means: baseline before first vaccination. Library creation used the immunoSEQ multiplex PCR assay. Imported from immuneACCESS, the table was reduced by TCRdb to in-frame sequences with V and J called. These copies leave out some clones; in studies compared against another copy, an unresolved V gene accounts for under half, and the cause of the remainder is not known. The sample table contains some 150,000 clones; only one count was recorded for approximately 93% of them. Clones ranked in the top ten supply roughly 0.9% of the sample. Material: peripheral blood, obtained on day 0 of AZD1222 vaccination. Receptors were obtained from an adult in good health.

The rearrangement joins TRBV6-6 to TRBJ1-2, with TRBD1 identical over 7 bases. CDR1 and CDR2 (germline): MNHNY, SVGAGI (reference sequence). The trim removed 5 bases at V and 2 bases at J, leaving 26 bases unmatched. This CDR3 region has 21 residues. CDR3 DNA sequence: TGTGCCAGCAGTCACCTTCTTCGGGGGACCTTCTTGGGACAGTTAAACTATGGCTACACCTTC. Its protein product is CASSHLLRGTFLGQLNYGYTF.

The chain has TRBV10-3 and TRBJ2-3; a possible D gene is TRBD1 (5 bases). The CDR3 spans 14 residues. Trimming removed 4 bases at V and 3 bases at J, with 11 bases between. Germline-derived CDR1 and CDR2 are ENHRY and SYGVKD. The CDR3 bases are TGTGCCATCAGTGGGCAGGGTTGGACAGATACGCAGTATTTT. This codes for CAISGQGWTDTQYF.

In its sample, this clone was seen a few times. The rearrangement joins TRBV7-8 to TRBJ2-7; D perhaps matches TRBD2 (6 bases). Looked up from germline, CDR1 is SGHVS and CDR2 is FQNEAQ. V was pared by 1 base and J by 3 bases, with 10 bases between. This CDR3 has 14 amino acids. The CDR3 DNA follows: TGTGCCAGCAGCTTAGGGGAGGTGGGCTACGAGCAGTACTTC. This gives the protein CASSLGEVGYEQYF.

The CDR3 DNA reads as TGCGCCAGCAGCCAAGGCGTCGGCAGATTAAGTGAAGCTTTCTTT. Its translation: CASSQGVGRLSEAFF. This rearrangement joins TRBV4-3 to TRBJ1-1; D remains unclear. CDR1 LGHNA and CDR2 YSLEER come from the germline V gene. The germline V and J ends were trimmed by 1 base and 7 bases, with 16 bases remaining between them. This CDR3 is built from 15 residues.

The V gene is TRBV5-4, the J gene TRBJ2-5; D not certain. Per germline, CDR1 SGHNT and CDR2 YYREEE (reference sequence). V lost 0 bases and J 2 bases, leaving 5 bases between the germline ends. The CDR3 is made up of 13 amino acids. The CDR3 sequence is CASSLASQETQYF. CDR3 nucleotide sequence: TGTGCCAGCAGCTTGGCATCTCAAGAGACCCAGTACTTC.

The rearrangement joins TRBV14 to TRBJ1-1; D gene uncertain. Trimming shortened V by 3 bases and J by 9 bases, and 14 bases separated the two germline ends. The CDR3 is 13 amino acids. CDR1 and CDR2 (germline): SGHDN, FVKESK. As DNA, the CDR3 is TGTGCCAGCAGCCAGGCCCTCCAGACTCAAGCTTTCTTT. Translation gives CASSQALQTQAFF.

The CDR3: CASSGSAATNEKLFF. DNA of the CDR3: TGTGCCAGTAGTGGCAGCGCCGCAACTAATGAAAAACTGTTTTTT. The V and J genes are TRBV19 and TRBJ1-4, with no clear D. V was cut by 5 bases and J by 0 bases, with 10 bases left in between. This CDR3 spans 15 amino acids. Germline values: CDR1 LNHDA, CDR2 SQIVND (reference sequence).

The V call is TRBV6-1, the J call TRBJ1-1; no firm D call. V was pared by 2 bases and J by 4 bases, with 8 bases between. Germline assignment: CDR1 MNHNS and CDR2 SASEGT. The CDR3 is made up of 13 amino acids. Here the CDR3 DNA reads TGTGCCAGCAGTGAACGACCTGGCACTGAAGCTTTCTTT. Translating gives CASSERPGTEAFF.

The chain recombines TRBV6-5 with TRBJ1-5, with TRBD1 matching over 7 bases. Germline V gene data show CDR1 as MNHEY and CDR2 as SVGAGI. This CDR3 region has 15 residues. Trimming took 6 bases from V and 0 from J; bases not matched to a gene: 5. DNA for the CDR3: TGTGCCAGCAGGTGGACAGGAGATAGCAATCAGCCCCAGCATTTT. This encodes CASRWTGDSNQPQHF.

V usage is TRBV7-2 and J usage is TRBJ1-2; 7 nucleotides line up with TRBD1. The trim removed 5 bases at V and 5 bases at J, leaving 8 bases unmatched. The CDR3 covers 14 residues. Per the germline V gene, CDR1 is SGHTA and CDR2 is FQGNSA. Here the CDR3 DNA reads TGTGCCAGCAGCCCCCAGGACAGGTTTTATGGCTACACCTTC. It codes for CASSPQDRFYGYTF.

This chain uses TRBV28 with TRBJ1-2, with D unresolved. Germline V gene sequence: CDR1 MDHEN, CDR2 SYDVKM. Trimming cost V 3 bases and J 1 base, with 9 bases left between them. This CDR3 contains 14 residues. CDR3 region: CASSFLAVNYGYTF. CDR3 DNA sequence: TGTGCCAGCAGTTTCTTGGCCGTTAACTATGGCTACACCTTC.

As for this clone: Other DNA sequences in the same sample also yield this CDR3. The rearrangement uses TRBV5-1 and TRBJ2-3, with no clear D. Per germline, CDR1 SGHRS and CDR2 YFSETQ. The CDR3 length is 13 residues. V dropped 0 bases and J dropped 1 base, with 3 bases sitting between them. DNA for the CDR3: TGCGCCAGCAGCTTGGGGGGCACAGATACGCAGTATTTT. Its translation: CASSLGGTDTQYF.

The chain carries TRBV7-9 and TRBJ1-2; D is uncertain. The CDR3 runs 13 residues. CDR1 and CDR2 (germline): SEHNR, FQNEAQ (reference sequence). Deletions cut 5 bases from V and 0 bases from J, with 7 bases between. This CDR3 reads CASSLGANYGYTF. Written as DNA, the CDR3 is TGTGCCAGCAGCCTCGGTGCTAACTATGGCTACACCTTC.

This clone appeared a single time. The chain uses TRBV4-1 and TRBJ2-7, with TRBD2 matching over 11 bases. This CDR3 spans 15 amino acids. CDR1 is MGHRA and CDR2 is YSYEKL in the germline V gene. Unmatched junction bases numbered 6, after V lost 4 bases and J lost 4 bases. The CDR3 bases are TGCGCCAGCAGCCCTCTAGCGGGGGGTGGGTACGAGCAGTACTTC. Translation: CASSPLAGGGYEQYF.

This clone was counted only a few times. The chain joins TRBV11-2 to TRBJ2-7; no definite D call. CDR3 length: 12 amino acids. Germline V gene sequence: CDR1 SGHAT, CDR2 FQNNGV. V shed 0 bases and J shed 5 bases, with 5 bases lying between them. CDR3 DNA sequence: TGTGCCAGCAGCTTAGAGGCGCACGAGCAGTACTTC. Encoded protein: CASSLEAHEQYF.

The CDR3 nucleotides are TGTGCCAGCAGCGGGACAGGGGCGATGGTACAGGGCTACACCTTC. Translated, it gives CASSGTGAMVQGYTF. The chain links TRBV9 to TRBJ1-2, with 9 bases aligning to TRBD1. CDR1 and CDR2 from the germline V gene are SGDLS and YYNGEE. With V trimmed by 3 bases and J by 8 bases, 11 bases remained unmatched. The CDR3 is made up of 15 amino acids.

The chain uses TRBV19 and TRBJ1-5; the D is unclear. Germline loops: CDR1 LNHDA, CDR2 SQIVND (reference sequence). Trimming shortened V by 5 bases and J by 2 bases, and 28 bases separated the two germline ends. This CDR3 is 20 amino acids long. CDR3 residues: CASSALTSRETFMGNQPQHF. The CDR3 nucleotides read TGTGCCAGTAGTGCACTGACATCAAGGGAAACCTTTATGGGCAATCAGCCCCAGCATTTT.

This clone was found once. The chain employs TRBV7-9 and TRBJ2-7; the match to TRBD1 covers 9 bases. The V segment lost 6 bases and the J segment 2 bases; nucleotides outside the gene matches: 8. Germline loops: CDR1 SEHNR, CDR2 FQNEAQ (reference sequence). The CDR3 spans 15 residues. The CDR3 loop reads CASSPGTGPTYEQYF. The CDR3, as DNA: TGTGCCAGCAGTCCAGGGACAGGGCCCACCTACGAGCAGTACTTC.

This rearrangement joins TRBV6-5 to TRBJ2-5; D is possibly TRBD2 (7 bases). The ends were cut back, 3 bases at V and 9 bases at J, with 11 bases in the middle. Germline V lookup: CDR1 MNHEY, CDR2 SVGAGI. The CDR3 length is 12 residues. The chain's CDR3 is CASSYWGGPQYF. The CDR3 bases are TGTGCCAGCAGTTATTGGGGGGGGCCCCAGTACTTC.

V gene TRBV2 combines with J gene TRBJ2-2; a possible D gene is TRBD1 (5 bases). This CDR3 comprises 13 residues. Germline values: CDR1 SNHLY, CDR2 FYNNEI. With 6 bases removed from V and 4 bases from J, the gap between germline ends came to 9 bases. The CDR3 nucleotides read TGTGCCAGCAGGCCAAGGGGCACCGGGGAGCTGTTTTTT. Amino acids: CASRPRGTGELFF.

The chain carries TRBV11-3 and TRBJ1-3; D uncertain. The CDR3 runs to 14 residues. Trimming removed 5 bases from V and 2 bases from J, with 10 bases in between. The germline V gene has CDR1 SGHNT and CDR2 YENEEA. CDR3 sequence reads: CASSPVAAGNTIYF. The CDR3 coding sequence is TGTGCCAGCAGCCCTGTCGCAGCTGGAAACACCATATATTTT.

The chain employs TRBV6-6 and TRBJ1-1, with D tentatively TRBD1 (5 bases). Between the trimmed V and J ends, which lost 7 bases and 1 base, there was a span of 10 bases. The CDR3 is made up of 13 amino acids. Germline assignment: CDR1 MNHNY and CDR2 SVGAGI (reference sequence). The CDR3 DNA reads as TGTGCCAGCACGGGGGAGGGGAACACTGAAGCTTTCTTT. This encodes CASTGEGNTEAFF.

The chain links TRBV30 to TRBJ1-1; D is possibly TRBD1 (6 bases). The CDR3 extends over 13 amino acids. Trimming shortened V by 3 bases and J by 0 bases, and 8 bases separated the two germline ends. CDR1 is GTSNPN, CDR2 SVGIG, per germline (reference sequence). The CDR3 DNA follows: TGTGCCTGGAGGGGACATCTGAACACTGAAGCTTTCTTT. Its protein product is CAWRGHLNTEAFF.

The gene calls are TRBV5-1 and TRBJ2-1, with 10 bases lining up with TRBD2. This CDR3 is 18 amino acids long. The junction had 10 bases not matched to a gene; V was cut back by 0 bases and J by 4 bases. Germline V gene sequence: CDR1 SGHRS, CDR2 YFSETQ. This CDR3 is CASSLAGSSSGGYNEQFF. In nucleotides, the CDR3 is TGCGCCAGCAGCTTGGCCGGTTCAAGTAGCGGGGGGTACAATGAGCAGTTCTTC.

The rearrangement joins TRBV5-1 to TRBJ1-2; TRBD1 matches at 10 bases. The CDR3 totals 13 residues. The trim removed 3 bases at V and 8 bases at J, leaving 4 bases unmatched. The germline V gene has CDR1 SGHRS and CDR2 YFSETQ. CDR3 DNA: TGCGCCAGCAGCTGGGACAGGGGCCGCGGCTACACCTTC. It translates to CASSWDRGRGYTF.